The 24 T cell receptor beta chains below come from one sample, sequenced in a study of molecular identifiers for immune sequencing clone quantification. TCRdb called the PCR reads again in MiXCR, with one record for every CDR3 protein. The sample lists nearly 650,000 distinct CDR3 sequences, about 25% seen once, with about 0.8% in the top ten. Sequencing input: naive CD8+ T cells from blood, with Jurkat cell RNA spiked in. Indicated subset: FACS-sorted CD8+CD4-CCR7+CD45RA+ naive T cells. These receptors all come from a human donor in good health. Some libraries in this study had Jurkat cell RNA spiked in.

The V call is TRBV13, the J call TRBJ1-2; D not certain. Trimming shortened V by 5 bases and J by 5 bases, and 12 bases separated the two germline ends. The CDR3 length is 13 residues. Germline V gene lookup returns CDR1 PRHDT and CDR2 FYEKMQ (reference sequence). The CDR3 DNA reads TGTGCCAGCAGCAACGGGTCTGGATATGGCTACACCTTC. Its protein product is CASSNGSGYGYTF. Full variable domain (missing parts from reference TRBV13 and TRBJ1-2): AAGVIQSPRHLIKEKRETATLKCYPIPRHDTVYWYQQGPGQDPQFLISFYEKMQSDKGSIPDRFSAQQFSDYHSELNMSSLELGDSALYFCASSNGSGYGYTFGSGTRLTVV.

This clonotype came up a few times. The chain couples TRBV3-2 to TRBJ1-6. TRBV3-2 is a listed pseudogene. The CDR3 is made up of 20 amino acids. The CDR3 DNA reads TGTGCCAGCAGCCAAGATAGGCTGGCATATCAAAAGGTTGATAATTCACCCCTCCACTTT. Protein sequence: CASSQDRLAYQKVDNSPLHF.

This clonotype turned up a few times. The CDR3 loop is CAIWEDEAYNEQFF. CDR3 DNA sequence: TGTGCCATCTGGGAGGACGAAGCCTACAATGAGCAGTTCTTC. V usage is TRBV12-3 or TRBV12-4 and J usage is TRBJ2-1, with D tentatively TRBD2 (6 bases). The V and J ends lost 10 bases and 2 bases respectively, with 15 bases between them. This CDR3 is 14 amino acids long.

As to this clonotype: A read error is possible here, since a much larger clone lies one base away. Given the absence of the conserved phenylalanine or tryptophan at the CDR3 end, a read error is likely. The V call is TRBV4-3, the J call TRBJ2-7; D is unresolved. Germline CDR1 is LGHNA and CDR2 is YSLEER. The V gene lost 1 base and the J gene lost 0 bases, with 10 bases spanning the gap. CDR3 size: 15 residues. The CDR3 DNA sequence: TGCGCCAGCAGCCAAGCCCATAGTATCTCCTACGAGCAGTACCTC. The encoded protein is CASSQAHSISYEQYL.

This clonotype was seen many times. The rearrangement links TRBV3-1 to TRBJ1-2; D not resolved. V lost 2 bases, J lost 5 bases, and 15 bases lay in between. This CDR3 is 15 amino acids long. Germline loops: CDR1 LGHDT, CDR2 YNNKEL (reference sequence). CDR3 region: CASSQQGLMGYGYTF. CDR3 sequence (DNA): TGTGCCAGCAGCCAACAAGGGTTAATGGGTTATGGCTACACCTTC.

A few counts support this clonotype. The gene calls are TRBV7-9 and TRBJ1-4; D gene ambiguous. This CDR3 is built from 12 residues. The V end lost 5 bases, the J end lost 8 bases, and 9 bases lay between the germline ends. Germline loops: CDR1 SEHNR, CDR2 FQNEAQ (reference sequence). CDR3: CASSRTGEKLFF. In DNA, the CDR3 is TGTGCCAGCAGCCGGACCGGGGAAAAACTGTTTTTT.

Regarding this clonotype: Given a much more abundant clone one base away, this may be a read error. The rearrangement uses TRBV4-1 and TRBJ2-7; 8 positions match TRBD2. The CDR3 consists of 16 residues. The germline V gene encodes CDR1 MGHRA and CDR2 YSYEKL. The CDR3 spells CASSQVSLAGYYERYF. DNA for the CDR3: TGCGCCAGCAGCCAAGTCTCGTTAGCGGGGTACTACGAGCGGTACTTC.

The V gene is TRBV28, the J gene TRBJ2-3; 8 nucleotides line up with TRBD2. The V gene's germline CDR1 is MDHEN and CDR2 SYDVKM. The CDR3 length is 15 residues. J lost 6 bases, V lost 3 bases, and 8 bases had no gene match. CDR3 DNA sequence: TGTGCCAGCAGTTTTATCGGGGGGGCTGAGGATACGCAGTATTTT. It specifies CASSFIGGAEDTQYF.

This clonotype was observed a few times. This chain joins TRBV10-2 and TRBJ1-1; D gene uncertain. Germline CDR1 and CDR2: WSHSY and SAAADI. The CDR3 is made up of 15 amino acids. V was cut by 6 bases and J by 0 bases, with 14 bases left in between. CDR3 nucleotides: TGCGCCAGCAGCGAACCGTGGAGCTTGAACACTGAAGCTTTCTTT. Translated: CASSEPWSLNTEAFF.

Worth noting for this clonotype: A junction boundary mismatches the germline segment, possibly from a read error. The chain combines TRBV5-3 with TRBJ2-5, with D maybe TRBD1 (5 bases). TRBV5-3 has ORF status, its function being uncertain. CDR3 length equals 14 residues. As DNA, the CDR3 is TGTGCCAGCAGCTTTTGGCAGGGTGGGGAGACCCAGTACTTC. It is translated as CASSFWQGGETQYF.

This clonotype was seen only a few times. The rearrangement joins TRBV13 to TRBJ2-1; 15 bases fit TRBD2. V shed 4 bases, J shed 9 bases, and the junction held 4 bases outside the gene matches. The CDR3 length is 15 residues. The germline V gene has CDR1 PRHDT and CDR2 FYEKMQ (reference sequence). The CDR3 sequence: CASSSRTSGGVEQFF. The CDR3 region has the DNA TGTGCCAGCAGCTCCAGGACTAGCGGGGGGGTTGAGCAGTTCTTC.

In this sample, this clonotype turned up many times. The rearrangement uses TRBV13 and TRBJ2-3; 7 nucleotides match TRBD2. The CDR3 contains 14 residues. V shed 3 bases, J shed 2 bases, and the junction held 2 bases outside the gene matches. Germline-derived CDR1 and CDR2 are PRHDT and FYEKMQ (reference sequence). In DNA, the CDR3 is TGTGCCAGCAGCTTGAGCGGGGCCACAGATACGCAGTATTTT. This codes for CASSLSGATDTQYF.

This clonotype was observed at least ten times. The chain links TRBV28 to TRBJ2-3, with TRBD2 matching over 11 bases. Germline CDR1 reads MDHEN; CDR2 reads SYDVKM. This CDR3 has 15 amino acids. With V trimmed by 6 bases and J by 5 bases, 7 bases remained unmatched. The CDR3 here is CASSPLAGGGDTQYF. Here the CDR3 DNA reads TGTGCCAGCAGCCCCCTAGCGGGAGGTGGAGATACGCAGTATTTT.

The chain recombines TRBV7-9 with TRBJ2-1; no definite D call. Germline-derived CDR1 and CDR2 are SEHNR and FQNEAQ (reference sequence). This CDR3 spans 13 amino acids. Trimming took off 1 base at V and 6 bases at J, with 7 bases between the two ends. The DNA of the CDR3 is TGTGCCAGCAGCTTAGGTGCAGGCAATGAGCAGTTCTTC. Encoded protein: CASSLGAGNEQFF.

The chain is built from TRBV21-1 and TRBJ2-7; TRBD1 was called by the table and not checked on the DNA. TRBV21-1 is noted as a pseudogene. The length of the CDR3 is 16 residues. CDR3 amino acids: CASGTLGKAGDNEQYF. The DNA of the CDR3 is TGTGCCAGCGGGACACTTGGGAAGGCAGGGGACAACGAGCAGTACTTC.

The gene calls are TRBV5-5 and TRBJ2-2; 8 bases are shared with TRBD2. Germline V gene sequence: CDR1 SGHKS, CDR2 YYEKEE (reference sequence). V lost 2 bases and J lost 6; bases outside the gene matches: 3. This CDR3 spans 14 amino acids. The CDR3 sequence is CASSFSGGAGELFF. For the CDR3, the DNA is TGTGCCAGCAGCTTCTCCGGGGGGGCCGGGGAGCTGTTTTTT.

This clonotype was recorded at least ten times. The CDR3 protein is CASSPKDTGAYEQYF. The CDR3, as DNA: TGCGCCAGCAGCCCGAAGGACACCGGAGCCTACGAGCAGTACTTC. The chain combines TRBV4-1 with TRBJ2-7; maybe TRBD1 (5 bases). The CDR3 consists of 15 residues. Germline lookup yields CDR1 MGHRA and CDR2 YSYEKL. Trimming pared 4 bases from V and 2 bases from J, leaving 15 bases between.

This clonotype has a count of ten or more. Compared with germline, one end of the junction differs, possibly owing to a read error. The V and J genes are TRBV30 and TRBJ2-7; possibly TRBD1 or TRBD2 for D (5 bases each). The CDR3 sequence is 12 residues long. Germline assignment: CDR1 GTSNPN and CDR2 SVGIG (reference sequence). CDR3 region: CSYRDGSYEQYF. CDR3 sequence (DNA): TGCTCCTACCGGGACGGGTCCTACGAGCAGTACTTC.

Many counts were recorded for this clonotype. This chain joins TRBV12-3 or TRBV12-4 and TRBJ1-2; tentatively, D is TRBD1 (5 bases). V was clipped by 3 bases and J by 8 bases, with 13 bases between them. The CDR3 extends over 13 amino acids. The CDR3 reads CASSFPGVEGYTF. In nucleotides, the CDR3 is TGTGCCAGCAGTTTTCCGGGGGTGGAGGGCTACACCTTC.

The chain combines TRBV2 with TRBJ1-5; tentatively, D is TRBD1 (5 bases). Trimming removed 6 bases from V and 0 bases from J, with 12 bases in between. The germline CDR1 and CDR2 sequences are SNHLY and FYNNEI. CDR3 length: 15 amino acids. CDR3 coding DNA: TGTGCCAGCAGGGGTGGACAAACTAGCAATCAGCCCCAGCATTTT. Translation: CASRGGQTSNQPQHF.

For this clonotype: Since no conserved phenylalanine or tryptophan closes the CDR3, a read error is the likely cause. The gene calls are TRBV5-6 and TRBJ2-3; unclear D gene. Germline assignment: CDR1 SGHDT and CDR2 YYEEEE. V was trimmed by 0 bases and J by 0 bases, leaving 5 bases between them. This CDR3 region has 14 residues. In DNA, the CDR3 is TGTGCCAGCAGCTTGGCTTCAAGCACAGATACGCAGTATGTT. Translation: CASSLASSTDTQYV.

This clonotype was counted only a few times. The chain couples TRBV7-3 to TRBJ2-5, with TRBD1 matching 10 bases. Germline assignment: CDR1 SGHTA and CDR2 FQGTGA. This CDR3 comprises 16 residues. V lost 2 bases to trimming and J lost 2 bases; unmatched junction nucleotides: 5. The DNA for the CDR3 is TGTGCCAGCAGCTTATACGGGACAGGGGCTCAAGAGACCCAGTACTTC. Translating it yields CASSLYGTGAQETQYF.

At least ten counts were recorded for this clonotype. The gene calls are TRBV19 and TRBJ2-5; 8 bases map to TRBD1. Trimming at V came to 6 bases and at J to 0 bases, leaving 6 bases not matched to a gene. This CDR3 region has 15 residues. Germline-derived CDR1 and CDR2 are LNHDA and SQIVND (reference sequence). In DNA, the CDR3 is TGTGCCAGTAGGGACAGGGCAAATTACCAAGAGACCCAGTACTTC. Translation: CASRDRANYQETQYF.

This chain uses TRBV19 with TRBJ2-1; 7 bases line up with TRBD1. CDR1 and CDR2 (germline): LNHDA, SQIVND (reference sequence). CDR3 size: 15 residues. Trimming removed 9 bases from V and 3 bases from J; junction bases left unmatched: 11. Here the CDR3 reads CASDTGAFGYNEQFF. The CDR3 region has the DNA TGTGCCAGCGACACAGGGGCCTTTGGCTACAATGAGCAGTTCTTC.